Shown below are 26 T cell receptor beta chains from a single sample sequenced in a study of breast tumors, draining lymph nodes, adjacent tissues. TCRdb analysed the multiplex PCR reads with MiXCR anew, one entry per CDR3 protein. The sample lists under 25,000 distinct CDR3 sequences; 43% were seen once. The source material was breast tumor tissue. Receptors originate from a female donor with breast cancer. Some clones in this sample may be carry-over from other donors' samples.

The CDR3 nucleotides read TGCAGTGCTCCCACCCGGGGACTAGATCTCTACAATGAGCAGTTCTTC. It codes for CSAPTRGLDLYNEQFF. The gene calls are TRBV20-1 and TRBJ2-1, with TRBD2 identical over 8 bases. The CDR3 is 16 residues long. Germline V gives CDR1 DFQATT, CDR2 SNEGSKA (reference sequence). V shed 5 bases and J 3 bases; nucleotides not matched to a gene: 12.

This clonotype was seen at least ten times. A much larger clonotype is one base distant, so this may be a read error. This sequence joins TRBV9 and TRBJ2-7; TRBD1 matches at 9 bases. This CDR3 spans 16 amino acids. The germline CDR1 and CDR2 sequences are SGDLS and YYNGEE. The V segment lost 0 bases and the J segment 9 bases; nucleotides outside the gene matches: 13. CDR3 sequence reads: CASSVVGTGSFRAQYF. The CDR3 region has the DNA TGTGCCAGCAGCGTAGTTGGGACAGGGAGTTTTAGAGCGCAGTACTTC.

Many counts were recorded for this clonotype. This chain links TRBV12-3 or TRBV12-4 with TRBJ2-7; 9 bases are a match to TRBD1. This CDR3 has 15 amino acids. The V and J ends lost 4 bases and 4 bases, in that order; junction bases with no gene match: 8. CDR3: CASSWGQGRGYEQYF. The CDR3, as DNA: TGTGCCAGCAGTTGGGGACAGGGCAGAGGGTACGAGCAGTACTTC.

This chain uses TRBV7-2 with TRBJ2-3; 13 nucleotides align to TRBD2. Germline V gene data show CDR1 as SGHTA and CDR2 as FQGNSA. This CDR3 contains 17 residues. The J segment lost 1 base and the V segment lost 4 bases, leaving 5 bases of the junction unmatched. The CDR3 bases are TGTGCCAGCAGCTGTCCGGGGACTAGCGGGGGCACAGATACGCAGTATTTT. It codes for CASSCPGTSGGTDTQYF.

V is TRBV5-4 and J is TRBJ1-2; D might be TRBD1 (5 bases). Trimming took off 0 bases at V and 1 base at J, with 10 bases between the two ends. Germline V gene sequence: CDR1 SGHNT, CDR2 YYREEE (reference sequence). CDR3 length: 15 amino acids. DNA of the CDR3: TGTGCCAGCAGCTTGGCGAGACAGTTTAACTATGGCTACACCTTC. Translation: CASSLARQFNYGYTF.

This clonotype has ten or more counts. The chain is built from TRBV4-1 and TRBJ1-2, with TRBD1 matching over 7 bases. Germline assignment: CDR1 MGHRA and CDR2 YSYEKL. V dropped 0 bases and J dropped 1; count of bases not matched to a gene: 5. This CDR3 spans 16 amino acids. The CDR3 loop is CASSQERGLFNYGYTF. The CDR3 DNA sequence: TGCGCCAGCAGCCAAGAGAGGGGGCTTTTTAACTATGGCTACACCTTC.

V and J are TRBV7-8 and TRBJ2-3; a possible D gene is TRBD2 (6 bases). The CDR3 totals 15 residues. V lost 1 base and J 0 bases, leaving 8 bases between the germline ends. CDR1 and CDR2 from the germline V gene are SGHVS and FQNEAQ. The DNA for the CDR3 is TGTGCCAGCAGCTTAGACGGGAGAAGCACAGATACGCAGTATTTT. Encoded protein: CASSLDGRSTDTQYF.

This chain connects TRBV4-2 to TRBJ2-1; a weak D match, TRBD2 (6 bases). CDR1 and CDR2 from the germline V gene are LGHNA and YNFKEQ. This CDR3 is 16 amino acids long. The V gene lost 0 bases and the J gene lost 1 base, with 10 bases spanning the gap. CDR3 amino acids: CASSQEASVSYNEQFF. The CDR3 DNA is TGTGCCAGCAGCCAAGAGGCTAGCGTATCCTACAATGAGCAGTTCTTC.

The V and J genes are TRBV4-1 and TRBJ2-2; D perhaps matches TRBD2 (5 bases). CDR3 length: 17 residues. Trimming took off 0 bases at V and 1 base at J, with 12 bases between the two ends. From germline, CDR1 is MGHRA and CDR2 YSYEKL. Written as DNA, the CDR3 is TGCGCCAGCAGCCAAGATCTACGAGGGTGGAACACCGGGGAGCTGTTTTTT. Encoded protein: CASSQDLRGWNTGELFF.

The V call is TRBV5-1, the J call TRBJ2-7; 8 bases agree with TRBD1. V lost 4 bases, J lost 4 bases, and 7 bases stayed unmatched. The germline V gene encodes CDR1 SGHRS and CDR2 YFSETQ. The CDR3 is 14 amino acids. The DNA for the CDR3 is TGCGCCAGCAGCGCCGGGACAGGCCGGTACGAGCAGTACTTC. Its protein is CASSAGTGRYEQYF.

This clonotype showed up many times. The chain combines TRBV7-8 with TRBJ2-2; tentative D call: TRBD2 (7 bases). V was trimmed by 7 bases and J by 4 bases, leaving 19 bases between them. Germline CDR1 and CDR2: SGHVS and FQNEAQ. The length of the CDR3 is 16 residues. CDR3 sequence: CASTSQGGGGTGELFF. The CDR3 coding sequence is TGTGCCAGCACCTCTCAGGGAGGGGGAGGCACCGGGGAGCTGTTTTTT. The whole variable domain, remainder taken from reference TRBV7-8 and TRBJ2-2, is GAGVSQSPRYKVAKRGQDVALRCDPISGHVSLFWYQQALGQGPEFLTYFQNEAQLDKSGLPSDRFFAERPEGSVSTLKIQRTQQEDSAVYLCASTSQGGGGTGELFFGEGSRLTVL.

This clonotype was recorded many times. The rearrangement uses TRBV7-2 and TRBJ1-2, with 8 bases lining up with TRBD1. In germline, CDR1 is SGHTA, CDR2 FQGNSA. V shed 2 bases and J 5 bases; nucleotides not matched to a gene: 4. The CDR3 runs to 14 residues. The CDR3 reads CASSLKTGVYGYTF. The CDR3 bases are TGTGCCAGCAGCTTAAAGACAGGGGTGTATGGCTACACCTTC.

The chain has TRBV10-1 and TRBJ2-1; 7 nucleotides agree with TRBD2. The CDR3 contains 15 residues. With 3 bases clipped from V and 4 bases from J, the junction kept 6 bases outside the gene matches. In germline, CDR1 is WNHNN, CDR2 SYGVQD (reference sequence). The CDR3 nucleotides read TGCGCCAGCAGTGACCCAATGGGGGGGTACAATGAGCAGTTCTTC. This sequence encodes CASSDPMGGYNEQFF.

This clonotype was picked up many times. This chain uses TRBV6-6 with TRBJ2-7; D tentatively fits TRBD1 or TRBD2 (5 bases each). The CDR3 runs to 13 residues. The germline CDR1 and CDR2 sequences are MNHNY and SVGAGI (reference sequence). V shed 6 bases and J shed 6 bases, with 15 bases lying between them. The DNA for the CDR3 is TGTGCCAGCAGCGCAACCCAGGGACGCGAGCAGTACTTC. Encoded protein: CASSATQGREQYF.

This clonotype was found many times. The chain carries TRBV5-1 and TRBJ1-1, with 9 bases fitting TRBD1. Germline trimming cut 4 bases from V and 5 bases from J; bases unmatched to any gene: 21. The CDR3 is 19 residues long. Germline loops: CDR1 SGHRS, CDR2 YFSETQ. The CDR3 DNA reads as TGCGCCAGCAGCCGAGCACCTACCGGGACAGGGAACCTCCGAACTGAAGCTTTCTTT. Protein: CASSRAPTGTGNLRTEAFF. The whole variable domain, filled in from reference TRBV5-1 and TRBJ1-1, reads KAGVTQTPRYLIKTRGQQVTLSCSPISGHRSVSWYQQTPGQGLQFLFEYFSETQRNKGNFPGRFSGRQFSNSRSEMNVSTLELGDSALYLCASSRAPTGTGNLRTEAFFGQGTRLTVV.

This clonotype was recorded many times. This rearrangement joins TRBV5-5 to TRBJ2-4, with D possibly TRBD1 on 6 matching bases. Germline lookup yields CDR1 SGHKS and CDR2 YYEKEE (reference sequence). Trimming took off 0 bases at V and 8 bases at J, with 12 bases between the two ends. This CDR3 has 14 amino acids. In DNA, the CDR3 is TGTGCCAGCAGCTTGGTTCCAGGGGAGCACATTCAGTACTTC. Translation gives CASSLVPGEHIQYF.

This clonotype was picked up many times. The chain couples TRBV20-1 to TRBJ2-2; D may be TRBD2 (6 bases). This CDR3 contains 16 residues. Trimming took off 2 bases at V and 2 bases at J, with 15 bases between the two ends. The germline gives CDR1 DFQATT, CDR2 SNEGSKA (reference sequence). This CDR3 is CSARSQSGLNTGELFF. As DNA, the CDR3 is TGCAGTGCTAGATCGCAAAGCGGGCTAAACACCGGGGAGCTGTTTTTT.

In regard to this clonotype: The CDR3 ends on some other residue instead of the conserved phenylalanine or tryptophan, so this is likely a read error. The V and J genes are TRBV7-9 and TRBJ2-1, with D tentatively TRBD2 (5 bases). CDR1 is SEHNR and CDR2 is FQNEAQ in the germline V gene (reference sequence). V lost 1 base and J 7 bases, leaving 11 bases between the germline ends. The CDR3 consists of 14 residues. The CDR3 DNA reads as TGTGCCAGCAGCTTAGGTGCGGGTCGGAATGAGCAGTTCCTC. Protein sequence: CASSLGAGRNEQFL.

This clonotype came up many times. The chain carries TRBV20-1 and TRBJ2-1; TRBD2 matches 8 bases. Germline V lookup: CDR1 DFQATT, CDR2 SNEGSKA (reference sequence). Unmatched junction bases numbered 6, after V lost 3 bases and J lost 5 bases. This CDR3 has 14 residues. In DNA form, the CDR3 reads TGCAGTGCTAGCGGGGGGGACTTGGACAATGAGCAGTTCTTC. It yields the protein CSASGGDLDNEQFF.

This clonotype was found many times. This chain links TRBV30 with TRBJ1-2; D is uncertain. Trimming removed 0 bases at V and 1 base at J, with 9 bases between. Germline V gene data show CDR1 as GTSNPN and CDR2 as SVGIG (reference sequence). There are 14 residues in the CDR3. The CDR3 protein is CAWSVSGVNYGYTF. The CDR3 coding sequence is TGTGCCTGGAGTGTAAGCGGAGTTAACTATGGCTACACCTTC.

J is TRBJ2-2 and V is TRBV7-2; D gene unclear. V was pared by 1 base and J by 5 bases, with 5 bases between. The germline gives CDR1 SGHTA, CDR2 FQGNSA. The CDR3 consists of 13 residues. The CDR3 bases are TGTGCCAGCAGCTTAGGGCGGACCGGGGAGCTGTTTTTT. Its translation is CASSLGRTGELFF. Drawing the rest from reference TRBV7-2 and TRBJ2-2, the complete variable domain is GAGVSQSPSNKVTEKGKDVELRCDPISGHTALYWYRQSLGQGLEFLIYFQGNSAPDKSGLPSDRFSAERTGGSVSTLTIQRTQQEDSAVYLCASSLGRTGELFFGEGSRLTVL.

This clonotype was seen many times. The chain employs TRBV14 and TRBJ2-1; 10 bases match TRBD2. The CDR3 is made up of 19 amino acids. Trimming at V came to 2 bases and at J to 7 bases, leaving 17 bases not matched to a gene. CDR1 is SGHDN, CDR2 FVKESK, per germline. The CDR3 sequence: CASSQPDRVLAGTGNEQFF. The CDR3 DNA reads TGTGCCAGCAGCCAACCTGATCGGGTACTAGCGGGAACGGGGAATGAGCAGTTCTTC.

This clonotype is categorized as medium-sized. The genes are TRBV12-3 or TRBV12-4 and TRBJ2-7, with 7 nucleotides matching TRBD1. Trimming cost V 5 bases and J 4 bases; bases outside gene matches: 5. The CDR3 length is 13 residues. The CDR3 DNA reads TGTGCCAGCAGTCCTGACAGGGTTTACGAGCAGTACTTC. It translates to CASSPDRVYEQYF.

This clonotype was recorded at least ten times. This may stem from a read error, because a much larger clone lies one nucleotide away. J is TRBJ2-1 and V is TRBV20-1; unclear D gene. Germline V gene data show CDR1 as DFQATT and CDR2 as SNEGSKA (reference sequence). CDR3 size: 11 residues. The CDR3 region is CSAARRNEQSF. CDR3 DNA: TGCAGTGCCGCTCGACGCAATGAGCAGTCCTTC.

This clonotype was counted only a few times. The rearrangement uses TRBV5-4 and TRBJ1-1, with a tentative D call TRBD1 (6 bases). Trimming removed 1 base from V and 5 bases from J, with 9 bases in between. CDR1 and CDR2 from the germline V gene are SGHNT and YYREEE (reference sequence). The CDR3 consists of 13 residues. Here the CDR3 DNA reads TGTGCCAGCAGCTTGCAGGGGATGACTGAAGCTTTCTTT. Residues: CASSLQGMTEAFF.

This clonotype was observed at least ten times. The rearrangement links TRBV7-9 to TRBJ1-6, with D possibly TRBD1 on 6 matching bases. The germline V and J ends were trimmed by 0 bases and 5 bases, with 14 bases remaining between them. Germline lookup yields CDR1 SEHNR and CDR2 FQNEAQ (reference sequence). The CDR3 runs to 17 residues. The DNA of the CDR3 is TGTGCCAGCAGCTTAGCGCGAGGACAGAGAAATAATTCACCCCTCCACTTT. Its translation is CASSLARGQRNNSPLHF.